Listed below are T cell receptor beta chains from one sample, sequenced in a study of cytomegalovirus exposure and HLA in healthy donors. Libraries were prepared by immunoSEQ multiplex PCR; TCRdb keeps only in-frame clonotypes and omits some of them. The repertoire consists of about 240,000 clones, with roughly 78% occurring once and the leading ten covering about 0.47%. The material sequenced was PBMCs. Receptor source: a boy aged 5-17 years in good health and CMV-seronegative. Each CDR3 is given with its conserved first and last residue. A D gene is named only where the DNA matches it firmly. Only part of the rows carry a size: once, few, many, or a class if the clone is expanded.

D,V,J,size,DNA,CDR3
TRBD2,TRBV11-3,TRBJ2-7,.,TGTGCCAGCAGCTTAGGCCTAGCGGGAGACGAGCAGTACTTC,CASSLGLAGDEQYF
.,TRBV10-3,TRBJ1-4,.,TGTGCCTCGTTGGACAGTGAAAGTGAAAAACTGTTTTTT,CASLDSESEKLFF
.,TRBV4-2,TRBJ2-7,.,TGTGCCAGCAGCCAAGCCCTCCGGGGGAACGAGCAGTACTTC,CASSQALRGNEQYF
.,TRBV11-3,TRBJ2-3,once,TGTGCCAGCAGCCCCATGGGCCAGGGCCTCAGTCCGCAGTATTTT,CASSPMGQGLSPQYF
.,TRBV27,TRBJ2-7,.,TGTGCCAGCAGTCCTACCCCTAGCGCGAGGGCCTACGAGCAGTACTTC,CASSPTPSARAYEQYF
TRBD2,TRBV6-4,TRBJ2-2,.,TGTGCCAGCAGAGTAGCGGGAGGTGCCACCGGGGAGCTGTTTTTT,CASRVAGGATGELFF
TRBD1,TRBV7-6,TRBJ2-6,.,TGTGCCAGCAGCACAGGGACAGGGGGGAGCTCTGGGGCCAACGTCCTGACTTTC,CASSTGTGGSSGANVLTF
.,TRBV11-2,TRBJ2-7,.,TGTGCCAGCAGCTTAGGACAGCTCTCCTACGAGCAGTACTTC,CASSLGQLSYEQYF
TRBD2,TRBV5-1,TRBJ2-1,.,TGCGCCAGCAGCTCCCCTAGCGGGGGTTGGAATGAGCAGTTCTTC,CASSSPSGGWNEQFF
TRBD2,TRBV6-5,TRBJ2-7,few,TGTGCCAGCAGTCACAATCGCGGGAGTTACGAGCAGTACTTC,CASSHNRGSYEQYF
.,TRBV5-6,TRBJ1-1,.,TGTGCCAGCAGCCGGGAAGCGAACACTGAAGCTTTCTTT,CASSREANTEAFF
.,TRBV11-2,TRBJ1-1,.,TGTGCCAGCAGCGCCTGGGGCATCAGGGTAATGAACACTGAAGCTTTCTTT,CASSAWGIRVMNTEAFF
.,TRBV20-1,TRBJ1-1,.,TGCAGTGCTCCCCATTACACTGAAGCTTTCTTT,CSAPHYTEAFF
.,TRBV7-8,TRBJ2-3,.,TGTGCCAGCAGCTTAAAAGCCGCAGATACGCAGTATTTT,CASSLKAADTQYF
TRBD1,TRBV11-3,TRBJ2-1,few,TGTGCCAGCGGGACAGGGTACAATGAGCAGTTCTTC,CASGTGYNEQFF
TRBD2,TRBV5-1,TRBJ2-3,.,TGCGCCAGCAGCAGAGGGACTAGCGGGAGGGCAGATACGCAGTATTTT,CASSRGTSGRADTQYF
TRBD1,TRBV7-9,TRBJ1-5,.,TGTGCCAGCAGCACGCGGCACCGGACAGGGAATCAGCCCCAGCATTTT,CASSTRHRTGNQPQHF
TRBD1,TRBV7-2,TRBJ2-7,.,TGTGCCAGCAGCTTAGTTCTCGAGGGGGCGGGTGAGCAGTACTTC,CASSLVLEGAGEQYF
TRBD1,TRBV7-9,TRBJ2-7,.,TGTGCCAGCAGCAAGGACAGGAGCTCCTACGAGCAGTACTTC,CASSKDRSSYEQYF
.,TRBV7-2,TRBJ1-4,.,TGTGCCAGCAGCCCGGCAGGGTTATCTGAAAAACTGTTTTTT,CASSPAGLSEKLFF
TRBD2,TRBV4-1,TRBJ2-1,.,TGCGCCAGCAGCCAACCCCGACTAGCGGGTGACAATGAGCAGTTCTTC,CASSQPRLAGDNEQFF
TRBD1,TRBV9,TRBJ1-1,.,TGTGCCAGCAGCGTGTCAGGGGGCACTGAAGCTTTCTTT,CASSVSGGTEAFF
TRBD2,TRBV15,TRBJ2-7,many,TGTGCCACCAGCAGAGGAGGGACTAGCGACGAGCAGTACTTC,CATSRGGTSDEQYF
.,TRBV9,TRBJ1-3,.,TGTGCCAGCAGCGCGACAGCTCTGAGCTCTGGAAACACCATATATTTT,CASSATALSSGNTIYF
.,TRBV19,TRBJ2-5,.,TGTGCCAGTAGAAGGCAGGGTTACGAGACCCAGTACTTC,CASRRQGYETQYF
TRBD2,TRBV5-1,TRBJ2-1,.,TGCGCCAGCAGCTTTGGCGGGAGCACCTACAATGAGCAGTTCTTC,CASSFGGSTYNEQFF
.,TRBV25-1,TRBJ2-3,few,TGTGCCAGCAGTGACATAGTAGATACGCAGTATTTT,CASSDIVDTQYF
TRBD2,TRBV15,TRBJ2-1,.,TGTGCCACCAGCAGTGGGCGGGGGGACTACAATGAGCAGTTCTTC,CATSSGRGDYNEQFF